This T cell receptor beta chain was observed in a study of blood T cell repertoires in COVID-19. Assay used: immunoSEQ multiplex PCR; TCRdb lists only in-frame clones, some missing. This table holds 65,000 to 85,000 clones, roughly 80% found once. The clonotype was recovered from a woman in her sixties with acute or convalescent COVID-19. The sequenced sample was peripheral blood.

For the CDR3, the DNA is TGTGCCAGCAGCTTAAACAGGGCGAGCACAGATACGCAGTATTTT. Translation gives CASSLNRASTDTQYF. The chain is built from TRBV7-3 and TRBJ2-3; D might be TRBD1 (6 bases). This CDR3 has 15 amino acids. Per germline, CDR1 SGHTA and CDR2 FQGTGA. V lost 1 base and J 0 bases, leaving 8 bases between the germline ends. The full variable domain, rest sourced from reference TRBV7-3 and TRBJ2-3, is GAGVSQTPSNKVTEKGKYVELRCDPISGHTALYWYRQSLGQGPEFLIYFQGTGAADDSGLPNDRFFAVRPEGSVSTLKIQRTERGDSAVYLCASSLNRASTDTQYFGPGTRLTVL.